Below are 27 T cell receptor beta chains sequenced from a single sample in a study of metastatic and nonmetastatic thyroid tumors (dated by TCRdb to 2020 to 2021). No treatment had been received by any patient before thyroid surgery. Library method: PCR. TCRdb lists the instrument as Illumina HiSeq 4000. In TCRdb, the public reads were trimmed at Q25 with fastp and aligned with MiXCR, with productive beta chains retained. This sample gives tens of thousands of clones in total; around 20% of them show up just once. In total, the top ten clones hold around a sixth of the sample. Sequences were obtained from blood. These receptors came from a female donor with papillary thyroid cancer or a benign thyroid nodule (not recorded which). Some clones in this sample may be carry-over from other donors' samples.

This clone has a handful of counts. This chain uses TRBV6-1 with TRBJ2-3; 7 nucleotides line up with TRBD2. Germline V gives CDR1 MNHNS, CDR2 SASEGT. The CDR3 is 16 amino acids. With V trimmed by 8 bases and J by 0 bases, 11 bases remained unmatched. CDR3 sequence (DNA): TGTGCCAGCTCCTCCACCCTAGCGGCTAGCACAGATACGCAGTATTTT. Translating gives CASSSTLAASTDTQYF.

V is TRBV20-1 and J is TRBJ2-1; no definite D call. CDR1 is DFQATT, CDR2 SNEGSKA, per germline (reference sequence). V lost 1 base and J lost 6, with 13 bases in between. The CDR3 totals 14 residues. Here the CDR3 reads CSARVQRQTNEQFF. The CDR3 DNA is TGCAGTGCTAGAGTGCAGCGCCAGACCAATGAGCAGTTCTTC.

The table lists this clone with many counts. The rearrangement uses TRBV6-4 and TRBJ2-2, with TRBD1 identical over 12 bases. CDR3 length: 16 amino acids. Germline V gene lookup returns CDR1 MRHNA and CDR2 SNTAGT. Trimming at V came to 3 bases and at J to 4 bases, leaving 3 bases not matched to a gene. This CDR3 reads CASSDGTGGATGELFF. CDR3 coding DNA: TGTGCCAGCAGTGATGGGACAGGGGGCGCCACCGGGGAGCTGTTTTTT.

About this clone itself: The junction departs from the called germline gene at one end, perhaps through a read error. The V call is TRBV18, the J call TRBJ2-3; TRBD1 might be the D (5 bases). The CDR3 loop spans 13 amino acids. Germline-derived CDR1 and CDR2 are KGHSH and LQKENI. In nucleotides, the CDR3 is TGTACCAGCTCACTGACAGCCGCAGATACGCAGTATTTT. Translated, it gives CTSSLTAADTQYF.

The chain employs TRBV6-1 and TRBJ1-1, with 7 bases lining up with TRBD1. The CDR3 is 18 residues long. CDR1 is MNHNS, CDR2 SASEGT, per germline. V lost 4 bases, J lost 0 bases, and 14 bases stayed unmatched. CDR3 nucleotides: TGTGCCAGCAGTGTTCCCGGACAGGTACATATCCTGAACACTGAAGCTTTCTTT. Translation gives CASSVPGQVHILNTEAFF.

The table lists this clone with many counts. Within the sample, other DNA sequences also encode this same CDR3. The chain employs TRBV20-1 and TRBJ2-3; 7 bases fit TRBD2. Looked up from germline, CDR1 is DFQATT and CDR2 is SNEGSKA (reference sequence). CDR3 length equals 18 residues. J gave up 3 bases and V 3 bases, and 18 bases lay outside the gene matches. The CDR3 is CSASPTPYRRERTDTQYF. DNA of the CDR3: TGCAGTGCTAGCCCGACCCCATATCGGCGGGAGCGGACAGATACGCAGTATTTT.

This clone was found many times. The CDR3 reads CASRYRQSNTEAFF. The DNA for the CDR3 is TGTGCCAGCAGGTACCGACAGTCTAACACTGAAGCTTTCTTT. J is TRBJ1-1 and V is TRBV6-5; perhaps TRBD1 as D (5 bases). Trimming removed 6 bases at V and 2 bases at J, with 13 bases between. CDR1 MNHEY and CDR2 SVGAGI come from the germline V gene. The CDR3 has 14 residues.

The V call is TRBV6-6, the J call TRBJ2-6; no firm D call. CDR1 is MNHNY, CDR2 SVGAGI, per germline (reference sequence). This CDR3 spans 17 amino acids. V was trimmed by 0 bases and J by 8 bases, leaving 17 bases between them. CDR3 nucleotides: TGTGCCAGCAGTTACTCGAGCAGGAACTCTGGTTCCAACGTCCTGACTTTC. Translation gives CASSYSSRNSGSNVLTF.

Remarks on this clone: The germline gene is not matched at one end of the junction; a read error may be the cause. The chain joins TRBV6-1 to TRBJ2-5; D is unclear. This CDR3 spans 17 amino acids. Germline CDR1 MNHNS, CDR2 SASEGT. The CDR3 bases are TGTGCCAGCAGAAAGCTATTGGGGTTCCAACGCCAAGAGACCAAGTACTTC. Protein product: CASRKLLGFQRQETKYF.

This clone was seen repeatedly, ten times or more. The rearrangement joins TRBV18 to TRBJ2-1; TRBD2 agrees at 7 bases. There are 16 residues in the CDR3. V lost 1 base and J lost 4; bases outside the gene matches: 7. Germline V lookup: CDR1 KGHSH, CDR2 LQKENI. CDR3 loop: CASSPLSPRGYNEQFF. DNA for the CDR3: TGTGCCAGCTCACCACTATCACCGCGGGGGTACAATGAGCAGTTCTTC.

Within the sample, this clone is large. The V and J genes are TRBV6-4 and TRBJ2-2; 8 bases line up with TRBD2. Germline V lookup: CDR1 MRHNA, CDR2 SNTAGT. The CDR3 contains 14 residues. The V segment lost 2 bases and the J segment 7 bases; nucleotides outside the gene matches: 3. CDR3 in DNA: TGTGCCAGCAGTGACGGTAGCGGGAACGGGGAGCTGTTTTTT. It translates to CASSDGSGNGELFF.

This clone showed up many times. The rearrangement links TRBV20-1 to TRBJ2-4; D is ambiguous. Trimming left V 2 bases short and J 1 base short, with 9 bases between. Per the germline V gene, CDR1 is DFQATT and CDR2 is SNEGSKA (reference sequence). The CDR3 has 14 amino acids. The CDR3 DNA reads as TGCAGTGCTAGACCCTCCTATGCCAAAAACATTCAGTACTTC. This gives the protein CSARPSYAKNIQYF.

This clone was seen at least ten times. CDR3 nucleotide sequence: TGTGCCAGCAGCTTAGGGAGTGAGACCCAGTACTTC. Translating gives CASSLGSETQYF. The chain combines TRBV7-9 with TRBJ2-5; no clear D gene. Trimming removed 1 base at V and 5 bases at J, with 5 bases between. This CDR3 spans 12 amino acids. Germline V gene sequence: CDR1 SEHNR, CDR2 FQNEAQ (reference sequence).

This clone occurred once. This sequence may be a read error, since a much larger clone differs from it by one base. The chain links TRBV18 to TRBJ2-1; TRBD2 aligns across 12 bases. The V gene's germline CDR1 is KGHSH and CDR2 LQKENI. The CDR3 is made up of 17 amino acids. CDR3 coding DNA: TGTGCCAGCTCACCACTCCTAGCGGGAGGGATAGCGAATGAGCAGGTCTTC. Translation: CASSPLLAGGIANEQVF.

This clone was picked up many times. This chain uses TRBV7-2 with TRBJ2-5; D remains ambiguous. Germline V lookup: CDR1 SGHTA, CDR2 FQGNSA. The CDR3 totals 15 residues. Trimming took off 1 base at V and 2 bases at J, with 11 bases between the two ends. DNA for the CDR3: TGTGCCAGCAGCTTAGTCGGGCAGCCTCAAGAGACCCAGTACTTC. Translation gives CASSLVGQPQETQYF.

There are many counts of this clone. V and J are TRBV6-1 and TRBJ1-5; D remains unclear. CDR1 and CDR2 from the germline V gene are MNHNS and SASEGT. The CDR3 consists of 14 residues. V was trimmed by 6 bases and J by 1 base, leaving 10 bases between them. The CDR3 is CASRRQVSNQPQHF. The DNA of the CDR3 is TGTGCCAGCAGGCGTCAGGTCAGCAATCAGCCCCAGCATTTT.

This clone was seen at least ten times. The chain carries TRBV5-6 and TRBJ1-1; D call uncertain. V dropped 3 bases and J dropped 10 bases, with 13 bases sitting between them. CDR3 length: 12 amino acids. Germline-derived CDR1 and CDR2 are SGHDT and YYEEEE. The CDR3 sequence: CASSSEDGRAFF. The CDR3 DNA reads as TGTGCCAGCAGCTCCGAGGACGGAAGAGCTTTCTTT.

This clone was detected ten times or more. The rearrangement links TRBV5-1 to TRBJ2-1, with 13 bases fitting TRBD2. CDR3 length: 17 amino acids. Trimming took 4 bases from V and 7 from J; bases not matched to a gene: 11. Germline CDR1 reads SGHRS; CDR2 reads YFSETQ. DNA for the CDR3: TGCGCCAGCAGCGGGGGGACTAGCGGGATGATTTTTAATGAGCAGTTCTTC. Translating it yields CASSGGTSGMIFNEQFF. Full variable domain (outside the CDR3, taken from reference TRBV5-1 and TRBJ2-1): KAGVTQTPRYLIKTRGQQVTLSCSPISGHRSVSWYQQTPGQGLQFLFEYFSETQRNKGNFPGRFSGRQFSNSRSEMNVSTLELGDSALYLCASSGGTSGMIFNEQFFGPGTRLTVL.

V and J are TRBV12-5 and TRBJ1-6; D might be TRBD1 (5 bases). The V end was cut by 6 bases, the J end by 10 bases, with 19 bases between. The CDR3 totals 15 residues. The germline V gene encodes CDR1 LGHNT and CDR2 FRNRAP. DNA of the CDR3: TGTGCTAGTGGGGATCCCGGGGGTACGTGGTCACCCCTCCACTTT. Its translation is CASGDPGGTWSPLHF.

This clone was picked up a small number of times. This rearrangement joins TRBV6-4 to TRBJ2-3; 7 nucleotides line up with TRBD2. This CDR3 has 15 residues. Germline V gene data show CDR1 as MRHNA and CDR2 as SNTAGT. J lost 3 bases, V lost 4 bases, and 7 bases had no gene match. The CDR3 loop is CASSAGTIWTDTQYF. The CDR3 nucleotides read TGTGCCAGCAGTGCCGGGACTATCTGGACAGATACGCAGTATTTT.

This clone has a count of ten or more. CDR3 bases: TGTGCCATCAGTGAGTCCAGGCAGAACTATGGCTACACCTTC. Translation: CAISESRQNYGYTF. The chain links TRBV10-3 to TRBJ1-2, with no clear D. Trimming stripped 0 bases from V and 2 bases from J, with 7 bases between. Germline loops: CDR1 ENHRY, CDR2 SYGVKD. The CDR3 is 14 residues long.

The table lists this clone with a few counts. The V call is TRBV20-1, the J call TRBJ2-7; no definite D call. The CDR3 has 11 residues. Trimming pared 5 bases from V and 6 bases from J, leaving 11 bases between. The V gene's germline CDR1 is DFQATT and CDR2 SNEGSKA (reference sequence). The CDR3 coding sequence is TGCAGTGCTCGCCAAGTTCTCGAGCAGTACTTC. This gives the protein CSARQVLEQYF.

This clone showed up many times. This chain joins TRBV7-3 and TRBJ2-1, with TRBD2 identical over 11 bases. This CDR3 comprises 13 residues. J gave up 10 bases and V 5 bases, and 4 bases lay outside the gene matches. In germline, CDR1 is SGHTA, CDR2 FQGTGA. The CDR3 spells CASSPRLAGEQFF. CDR3 nucleotides: TGTGCCAGCAGCCCTAGACTAGCGGGAGAGCAGTTCTTC.

This clone was seen ten or more times. The chain links TRBV3-1 to TRBJ2-7, with a tentative D call TRBD1 (5 bases). The germline V gene encodes CDR1 LGHDT and CDR2 YNNKEL (reference sequence). The CDR3 sequence is 15 residues long. Trimming left V 0 bases short and J 0 bases short, with 9 bases between. The CDR3, as DNA: TGTGCCAGCAGCCAAGATCCCAGGGCCTCCTACGAGCAGTACTTC. Its translation: CASSQDPRASYEQYF.

Only a few counts were recorded for this clone. The germline gene is not matched at one end of the junction; a read error may be the cause. V gene TRBV6-5 combines with J gene TRBJ1-1; no reliable D call. From germline, CDR1 is MNHEY and CDR2 SVGAGI. CDR3 length equals 17 residues. The CDR3 sequence: CARSYDLGSYLNTEAFF. DNA of the CDR3: TGTGCCAGAAGTTACGACTTAGGTAGTTATCTGAACACTGAAGCTTTCTTT.

As regards this clone: At one end, the junction sequence differs from germline, possibly due to a read error. Distinct nucleotide sequences in the sample also encode this CDR3. The chain carries TRBV12-3 or TRBV12-4 and TRBJ2-3; 9 nucleotides line up with TRBD1. The CDR3 runs to 20 residues. The CDR3 sequence is CASSFTVTPGTGKDTDTQYF. CDR3 sequence (DNA): TGTGCCAGCAGTTTTACGGTAACCCCCGGGACAGGGAAAGATACAGATACTCAGTATTTT.

V gene TRBV6-1 combines with J gene TRBJ1-1; unclear D gene. Trimming removed 4 bases from V and 2 bases from J, with 2 bases in between. Germline V gene sequence: CDR1 MNHNS, CDR2 SASEGT. CDR3 length: 11 residues. In DNA form, the CDR3 reads TGTGCCAGCAGTGCTAACACTGAAGCTTTCTTT. It yields the protein CASSANTEAFF.